This T cell receptor beta chain was observed in a study of blood T cell repertoires in COVID-19. Across the study: PBMCs, B-cell-depleted T cells, or T cells were the source of the cDNA or gDNA that made up the material.

Using immunoSEQ multiplex PCR, the repertoire was profiled, and TCRdb retains in-frame clones only, with some absent. The top ten hold 6.3% of the sample, which has over 70,000 clones, 78% seen once. V shed 5 bases, J shed 6 bases, and the junction held 9 bases outside the gene matches. The CDR3 runs 16 residues. Germline CDR1 and CDR2: SEHNR and FQNEAQ (reference sequence). The chain carries TRBV7-9 and TRBJ2-3, with TRBD1 matching over 12 bases. Source material: peripheral blood. The TCR sequence derives from a man in his 70s with COVID-19, enrolled during active disease. CDR3 region: CASSPLGDRGRDTQYF. The CDR3 nucleotides read TGTGCCAGCAGCCCCCTCGGGGACAGGGGGCGTGATACGCAGTATTTT.